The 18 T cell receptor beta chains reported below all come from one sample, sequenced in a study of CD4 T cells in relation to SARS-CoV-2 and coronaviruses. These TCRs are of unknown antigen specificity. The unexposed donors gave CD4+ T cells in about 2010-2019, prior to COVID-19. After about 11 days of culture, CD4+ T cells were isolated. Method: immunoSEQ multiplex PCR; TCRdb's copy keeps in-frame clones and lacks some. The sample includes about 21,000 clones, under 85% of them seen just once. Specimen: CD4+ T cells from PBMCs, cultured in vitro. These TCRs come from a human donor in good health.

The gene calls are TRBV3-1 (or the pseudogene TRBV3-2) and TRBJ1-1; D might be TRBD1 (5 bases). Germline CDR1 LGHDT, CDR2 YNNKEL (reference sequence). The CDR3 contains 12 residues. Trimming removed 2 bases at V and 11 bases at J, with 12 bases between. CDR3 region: CASSQSSWDAFF. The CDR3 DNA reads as TGTGCCAGCAGCCAATCCTCCTGGGACGCTTTCTTT.

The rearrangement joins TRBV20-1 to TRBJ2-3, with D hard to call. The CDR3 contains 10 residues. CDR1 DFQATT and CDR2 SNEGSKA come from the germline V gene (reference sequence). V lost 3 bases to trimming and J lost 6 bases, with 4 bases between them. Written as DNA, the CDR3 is TGCAGTGCTAGCCCGGATACGCAGTATTTT. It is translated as CSASPDTQYF.

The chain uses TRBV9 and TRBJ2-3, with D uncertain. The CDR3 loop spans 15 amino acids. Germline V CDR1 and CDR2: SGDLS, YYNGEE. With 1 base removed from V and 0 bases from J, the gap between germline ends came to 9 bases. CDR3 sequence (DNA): TGTGCCAGCAGCGTAATCCCTTCTAGCACAGATACGCAGTATTTT. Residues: CASSVIPSSTDTQYF.

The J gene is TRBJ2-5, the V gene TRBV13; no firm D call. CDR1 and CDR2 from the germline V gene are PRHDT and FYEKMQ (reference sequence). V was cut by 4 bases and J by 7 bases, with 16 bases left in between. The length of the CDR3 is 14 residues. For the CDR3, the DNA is TGTGCCAGCAGCTCAGGCAGGTCGATTAGGACCCAGTACTTC. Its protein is CASSSGRSIRTQYF.

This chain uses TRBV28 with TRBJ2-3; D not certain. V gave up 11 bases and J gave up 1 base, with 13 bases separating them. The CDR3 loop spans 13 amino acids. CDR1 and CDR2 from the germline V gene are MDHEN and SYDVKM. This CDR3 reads CAVPTRGTDTQYF. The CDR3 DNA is TGTGCCGTACCCACCCGGGGCACAGATACGCAGTATTTT.

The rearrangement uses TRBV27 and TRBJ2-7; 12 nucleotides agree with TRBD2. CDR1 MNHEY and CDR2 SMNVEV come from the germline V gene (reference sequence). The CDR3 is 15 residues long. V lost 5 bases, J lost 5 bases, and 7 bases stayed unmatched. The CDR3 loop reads CASSLRLAGVDEQYF. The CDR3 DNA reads TGTGCCAGCAGTCTAAGACTAGCGGGAGTGGACGAGCAGTACTTC.

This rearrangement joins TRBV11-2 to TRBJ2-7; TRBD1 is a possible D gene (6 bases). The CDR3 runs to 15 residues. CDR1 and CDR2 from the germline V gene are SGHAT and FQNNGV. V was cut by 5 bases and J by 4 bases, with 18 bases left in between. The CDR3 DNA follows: TGTGCCAGCAGCCCCCTCGTCGGGACAACTTACGAGCAGTACTTC. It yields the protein CASSPLVGTTYEQYF.

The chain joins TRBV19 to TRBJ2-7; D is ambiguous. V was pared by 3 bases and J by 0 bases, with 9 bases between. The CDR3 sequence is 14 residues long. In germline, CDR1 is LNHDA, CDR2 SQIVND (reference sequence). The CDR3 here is CASSIRTGSYEQYF. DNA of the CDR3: TGTGCCAGTAGTATTAGGACGGGCTCCTACGAGCAGTACTTC.

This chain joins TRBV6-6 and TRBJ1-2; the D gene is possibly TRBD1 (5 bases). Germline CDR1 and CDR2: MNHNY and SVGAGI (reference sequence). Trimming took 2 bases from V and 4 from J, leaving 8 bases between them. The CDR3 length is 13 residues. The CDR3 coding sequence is TGTGCCAGCAGTTACGAGGGGCTCTATGGCTACACCTTC. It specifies CASSYEGLYGYTF.

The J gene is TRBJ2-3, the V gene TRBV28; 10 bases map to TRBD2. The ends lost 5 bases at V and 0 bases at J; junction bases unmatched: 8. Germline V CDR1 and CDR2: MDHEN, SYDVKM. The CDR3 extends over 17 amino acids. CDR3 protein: CASSPSSGRRSTDTQYF. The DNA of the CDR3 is TGTGCCAGCAGTCCGTCTAGCGGGAGACGGAGCACAGATACGCAGTATTTT.

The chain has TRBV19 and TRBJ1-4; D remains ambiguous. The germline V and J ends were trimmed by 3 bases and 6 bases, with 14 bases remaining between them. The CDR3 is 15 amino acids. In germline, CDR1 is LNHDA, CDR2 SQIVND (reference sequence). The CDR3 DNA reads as TGTGCCAGTAGTATTGTAGGGAGAAGAGATGAAAAACTGTTTTTT. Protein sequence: CASSIVGRRDEKLFF.

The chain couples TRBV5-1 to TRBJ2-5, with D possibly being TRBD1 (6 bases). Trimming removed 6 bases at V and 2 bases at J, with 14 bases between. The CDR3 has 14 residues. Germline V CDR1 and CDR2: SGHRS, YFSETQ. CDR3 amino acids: CASTVQGWQETQYF. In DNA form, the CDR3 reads TGCGCCAGCACCGTACAGGGTTGGCAAGAGACCCAGTACTTC.

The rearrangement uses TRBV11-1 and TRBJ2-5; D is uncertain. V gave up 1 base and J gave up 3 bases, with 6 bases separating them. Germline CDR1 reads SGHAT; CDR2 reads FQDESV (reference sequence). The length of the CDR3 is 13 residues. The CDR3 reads CASSLGLEETQYF. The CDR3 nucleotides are TGTGCCAGCAGCTTAGGGCTAGAAGAGACCCAGTACTTC.

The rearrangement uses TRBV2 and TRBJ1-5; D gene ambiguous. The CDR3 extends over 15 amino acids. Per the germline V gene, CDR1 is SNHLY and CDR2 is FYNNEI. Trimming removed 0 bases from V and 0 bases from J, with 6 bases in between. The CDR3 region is CASSEAWASNQPQHF. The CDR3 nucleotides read TGTGCCAGCAGTGAAGCTTGGGCTAGCAATCAGCCCCAGCATTTT.

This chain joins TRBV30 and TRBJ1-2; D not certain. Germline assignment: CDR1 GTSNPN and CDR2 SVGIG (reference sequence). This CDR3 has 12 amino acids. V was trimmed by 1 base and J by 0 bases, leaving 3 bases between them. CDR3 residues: CAWSGANYGYTF. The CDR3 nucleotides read TGTGCCTGGAGTGGGGCTAACTATGGCTACACCTTC.

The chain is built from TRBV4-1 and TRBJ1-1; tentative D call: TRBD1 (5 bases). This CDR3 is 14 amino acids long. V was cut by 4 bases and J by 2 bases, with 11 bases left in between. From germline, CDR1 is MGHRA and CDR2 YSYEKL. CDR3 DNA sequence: TGCGCCAGCAGCCGAGTCACAGGCAACACTGAAGCTTTCTTT. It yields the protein CASSRVTGNTEAFF.

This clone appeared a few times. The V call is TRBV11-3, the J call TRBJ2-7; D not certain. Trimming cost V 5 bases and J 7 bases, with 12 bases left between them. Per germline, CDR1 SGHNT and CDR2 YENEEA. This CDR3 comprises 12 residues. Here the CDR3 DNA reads TGTGCCAGCAGCCGTACCGGAGAGGAGCAGTACTTC. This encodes CASSRTGEEQYF.

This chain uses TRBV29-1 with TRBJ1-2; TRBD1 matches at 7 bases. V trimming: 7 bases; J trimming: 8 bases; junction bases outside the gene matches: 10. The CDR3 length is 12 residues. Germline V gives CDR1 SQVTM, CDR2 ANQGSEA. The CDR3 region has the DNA TGCAGCGGGGGACAGTACTCTATGGGCTACACCTTC. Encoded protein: CSGGQYSMGYTF.